This T cell receptor beta chain was retrieved from a study of cytomegalovirus exposure and HLA in healthy donors. Study-wide findings and caveats: Some public TCRs appeared in many individuals, while most sequences were rare.

Sequenced by immunoSEQ multiplex PCR; TCRdb stores in-frame clones only, minus some. The table includes roughly 250,000 clones, around nine tenths detected once. With respect to this clone: What it binds is not known.

A roughly 120-subject validation cohort, separate from the approximately 610-subject first cohort, supplied the donors. CDR3 length: 13 amino acids. The V gene lost 4 bases and the J gene lost 3 bases, with 6 bases spanning the gap. Germline CDR1 reads SGHTA; CDR2 reads FQGNSA. Sequencing used PBMCs. The rearrangement joins TRBV7-2 to TRBJ2-2; D is ambiguous. The TCR was taken from a man between 18 and 29 years old in good health and CMV-seronegative. The CDR3 protein is CASSSDYTGELFF. The CDR3 nucleotides read TGTGCCAGCAGCTCCGACTACACCGGGGAGCTGTTTTTT. The whole variable domain, remainder taken from reference TRBV7-2 and TRBJ2-2, is GAGVSQSPSNKVTEKGKDVELRCDPISGHTALYWYRQSLGQGLEFLIYFQGNSAPDKSGLPSDRFSAERTGGSVSTLTIQRTQQEDSAVYLCASSSDYTGELFFGEGSRLTVL.